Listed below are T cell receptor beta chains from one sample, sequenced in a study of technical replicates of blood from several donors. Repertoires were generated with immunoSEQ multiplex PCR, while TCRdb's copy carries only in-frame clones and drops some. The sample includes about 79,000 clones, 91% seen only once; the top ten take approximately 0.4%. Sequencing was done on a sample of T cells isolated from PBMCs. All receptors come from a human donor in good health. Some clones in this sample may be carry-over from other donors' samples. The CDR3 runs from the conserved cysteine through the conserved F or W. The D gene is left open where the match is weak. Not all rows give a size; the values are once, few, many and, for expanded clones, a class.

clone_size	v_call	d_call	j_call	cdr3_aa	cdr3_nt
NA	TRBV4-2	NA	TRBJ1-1	CASSPGQSAPTEAFF	TGTGCCAGCAGCCCAGGGCAATCGGCCCCCACTGAAGCTTTCTTT
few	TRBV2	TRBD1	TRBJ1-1	CASSRQGHTEAFF	TGTGCCAGCAGCCGACAGGGACACACTGAAGCTTTCTTT
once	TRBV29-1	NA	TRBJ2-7	CSVESRGHSYEQYF	TGCAGCGTTGAGTCCCGGGGACACTCCTACGAGCAGTACTTC
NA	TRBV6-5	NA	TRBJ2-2	CASSYSPRERELFF	TGTGCCAGCAGTTACTCGCCTAGAGAAAGGGAGCTGTTTTTT
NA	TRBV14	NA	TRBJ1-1	CASSLYWAGEAFF	TGTGCCAGCAGCCTTTATTGGGCAGGAGAAGCTTTCTTT
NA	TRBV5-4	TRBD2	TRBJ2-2	CASSFYSGRATGELFF	TGTGCCAGCAGCTTTTATAGCGGGAGGGCTACCGGGGAGCTGTTTTTT
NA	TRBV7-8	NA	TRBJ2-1	CASNSGVSSYNEQFF	TGTGCCAGCAATTCAGGGGTTAGCTCCTACAATGAGCAGTTCTTC
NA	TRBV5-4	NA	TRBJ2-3	CASSLDAGTDTQYF	TGTGCCAGCAGCTTGGATGCAGGCACAGATACGCAGTATTTT
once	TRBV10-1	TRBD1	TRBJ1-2	CASSEPGGQGFGYGYTF	TGCGCCAGCAGTGAGCCCGGGGGACAGGGATTTGGGTATGGCTACACCTTC
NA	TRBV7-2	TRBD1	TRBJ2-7	CASSLGRDRGFGQYF	TGTGCCAGCAGCTTAGGACGGGACAGGGGTTTCGGGCAGTACTTC
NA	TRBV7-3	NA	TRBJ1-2	CASSFGGNYGYTF	TGTGCCAGCAGCTTTGGCGGAAACTATGGCTACACCTTC
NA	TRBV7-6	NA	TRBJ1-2	CASSLEPGNYGYTF	TGTGCCAGCAGCTTAGAACCAGGGAACTATGGCTACACCTTC
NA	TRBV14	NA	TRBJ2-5	CASSQDIRTQYF	TGTGCCAGCAGCCAAGATATTAGGACCCAGTACTTC
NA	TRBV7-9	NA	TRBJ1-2	CASSVGGAFNGYTF	TGTGCCAGCAGTGTAGGGGGGGCGTTCAATGGCTACACCTTC
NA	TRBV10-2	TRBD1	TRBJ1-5	CASSYQGGGNQPQHF	TGCGCCAGCAGTTATCAGGGGGGTGGCAATCAGCCCCAGCATTTT
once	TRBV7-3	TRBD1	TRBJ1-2	CASSPGTGSDYGYTF	TGTGCCAGCAGCCCAGGGACAGGGTCGGACTATGGCTACACCTTC
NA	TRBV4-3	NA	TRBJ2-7	CASSQAVASYEQYF	TGCGCCAGCAGCCAAGCTGTTGCGTCCTACGAGCAGTACTTC
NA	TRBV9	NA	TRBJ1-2	CASSVEGREYGYTF	TGTGCCAGCAGCGTAGAGGGCAGGGAATATGGCTACACCTTC
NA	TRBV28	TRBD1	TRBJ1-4	CASSSLQLRTGWGSTNEKLFF	TGTGCCAGCAGTTCCCTACAACTGAGGACAGGGTGGGGATCAACTAATGAAAAACTGTTTTTT
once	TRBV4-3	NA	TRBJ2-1	CASSHKRGMVDEQFF	TGCGCCAGCAGCCATAAACGGGGGATGGTAGATGAGCAGTTCTTC
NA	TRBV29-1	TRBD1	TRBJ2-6	CSVYSGQPYSGANVLTF	TGCAGCGTGTACTCGGGACAGCCCTACTCTGGGGCCAACGTCCTGACTTTC
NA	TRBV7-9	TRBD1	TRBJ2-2	CASSPDRGRHGELFF	TGTGCCAGCAGCCCCGACAGGGGACGTCACGGGGAGCTGTTTTTT